This T cell receptor beta chain was recovered during a study of blood T cell repertoires in COVID-19. The CDR3 loop spans 13 amino acids. CDR1 is SGHTA and CDR2 is FQGTGA in the germline V gene. Trimming took off 1 base at V and 12 bases at J, with 14 bases between the two ends. The sample holds one count of this clone. Measured with immunoSEQ multiplex PCR; TCRdb has only the in-frame clones, and not every one. The sample shows about 64,000 clones, around 86% of them seen only once. V is TRBV7-3 and J is TRBJ2-3; D possibly corresponds to TRBD2 (5 bases). This sequence was found in a man aged 45-65 years with active COVID-19. Material for sequencing was peripheral blood. For the CDR3, the DNA is TGTGCCAGCAGCTTAAAAGCGGAAAATAGACAGTATTTT. It codes for CASSLKAENRQYF.